This T cell receptor (beta chain) was observed in a study of T-cell memory formation after mild COVID-19. One entry per CDR3 protein results from TCRdb running MiXCR on the 5' RACE reads. The sample lists roughly 190,000 distinct CDR3 sequences, 15% to 20% seen once, with 2.4% in the top ten. Trimming removed 7 bases from V and 5 bases from J; junction bases left unmatched: 5. CDR1 is LNHDA and CDR2 is SQIVND in the germline V gene (reference sequence). The CDR3 runs 12 residues. This clonotype was obtained from an adult woman who had mild COVID-19 (a few samples of this study predate the infection). Cell type and time point are not known. The sample comprised PBMCs or a T cell subset sorted from them (not recorded which). The rearrangement uses TRBV19 and TRBJ2-7; 7 nucleotides align to TRBD2. CDR3 sequence (DNA): TGTGCCAGTAATGTGGGGGGGAACGAGCAGTACTTC. Translation gives CASNVGGNEQYF.